This T cell receptor (beta chain) was identified in a study of T cell repertoires in cytomegalovirus infection. A single record per CDR3 protein comes from TCRdb applying MiXCR to the reads. The sample has approximately 150,000 distinct CDR3 sequences; about 22% are singletons. Study conclusions and caveats: Within the response measured ex vivo, HLA-C-restricted CMV-specific TCR beta clonotypes were dominant.

V lost 3 bases and J lost 6; bases outside the gene matches: 1. In germline, CDR1 is MGHRA, CDR2 YSYEKL. The CDR3 loop spans 13 amino acids. Concerning this clonotype: As yet, its antigen is unknown.

The sequence came from a human donor in good health (CMV status not recorded). Some clones in this sample may be carry-over from other donors' samples. This chain uses TRBV4-1 with TRBJ2-1, with TRBD1 matching 8 bases. This specimen was CD8+ T cells from cultured PBMCs, taken from culture after CMV antigen stimulation. The DNA for the CDR3 is TGCGCCAGCAGCCAGGACAGGGTCAATGAGCAGTTCTTC. Amino acid sequence: CASSQDRVNEQFF.